This TCR beta chain comes out of a study of blood T cell repertoires in COVID-19. Study information: Both acute and convalescent COVID-19 samples were obtained from the United States, Italy and Spain. From T cells, B-cell-depleted T cells, or PBMCs came the material, which was cDNA or gDNA.

In the original processing: Amplification of reference gene primers provided the estimated nucleated cell counts. The table came from immunoSEQ multiplex PCR; TCRdb's copy has only in-frame clones and leaves some out. The DNA gave D and trimming, while V, J and clone size come from that table. The table has approximately 200,000 clones, around 88% seen once. CDR1 KGHSH and CDR2 LQKENI come from the germline V gene. CDR3 length: 14 residues. The germline V and J ends were trimmed by 2 bases and 9 bases, with 16 bases remaining between them. Sequencing input: peripheral blood. This sequence originates from a man between 18 and 29 years old with active or convalescent COVID-19. The chain combines TRBV18 with TRBJ2-5; a possible D gene is TRBD2 (6 bases). CDR3: CASSPLPAGMAQYF. CDR3 nucleotides: TGTGCCAGCTCACCATTACCTGCGGGAATGGCCCAGTACTTC.